One sample yielded the 11 T cell receptor beta chains listed below, sequenced in a study of blood T cell repertoires in COVID-19. Repertoires were generated with immunoSEQ multiplex PCR, while TCRdb's copy carries only in-frame clones and drops some. The data contain hundreds of thousands of clones, approximately 88% of them singletons. Sequencing was performed on PBMCs or T cells enriched from blood (not recorded which). These receptors originate from a woman in her thirties or forties with acute COVID-19.

The gene calls are TRBV11-2 and TRBJ2-5, with D maybe TRBD1 (6 bases). V was shortened by 3 bases and J by 4 bases, with 12 bases between the two germline ends. CDR1 is SGHAT, CDR2 FQNNGV, per germline. The CDR3 is 14 residues long. The CDR3, as DNA: TGTGCCAGCAGCTTCGACAGGTCGTCAGAGACCCAGTACTTC. Protein: CASSFDRSSETQYF.

The V and J genes are TRBV24-1 and TRBJ1-5; 9 nucleotides align to TRBD1. Germline V CDR1 and CDR2: KGHDR, SFDVKD. V shed 3 bases and J 4 bases; nucleotides not matched to a gene: 3. The CDR3 is 15 amino acids. CDR3 sequence reads: CATSDGTGRNQPQHF. As DNA, the CDR3 is TGTGCCACCAGTGATGGGACAGGGAGGAATCAGCCCCAGCATTTT.

V is TRBV5-1 and J is TRBJ2-3; the match to TRBD1 covers 11 bases. V was pared by 4 bases and J by 6 bases, with 4 bases of the junction left unmatched. The CDR3 extends over 14 amino acids. Per germline, CDR1 SGHRS and CDR2 YFSETQ. Here the CDR3 reads CASSVDRGRDTQYF. CDR3 sequence (DNA): TGCGCCAGCAGCGTGGACAGGGGGCGGGATACGCAGTATTTT.

The chain is built from TRBV25-1 and TRBJ2-1; TRBD1 is a possible D gene (6 bases). CDR1 MGHDK and CDR2 SYGVNS come from the germline V gene. The CDR3 is 13 amino acids. Trimming shortened V by 9 bases and J by 13 bases, and 22 bases separated the two germline ends. The DNA of the CDR3 is TGTGCCAGTTCCCCCAGGGGTCCCTTTTATCAGTTCTTC. Its translation: CASSPRGPFYQFF. Looking up the rest from reference TRBV25-1 and TRBJ2-1 gives the full variable domain: EADIYQTPRYLVIGTGKKITLECSQTMGHDKMYWYQQDPGMELHLIHYSYGVNSTEKGDLSSESTVSRIRTEHFPLTLESARPSHTSQYLCASSPRGPFYQFFGPGTRLTVL.

The rearrangement links TRBV4-1 to TRBJ2-7, with D possibly being TRBD1 (5 bases). The CDR3 extends over 14 amino acids. CDR1 is MGHRA, CDR2 YSYEKL, per germline. V lost 3 bases, J lost 2 bases, and 11 bases lay in between. CDR3 region: CASSQGPTTYEQYF. Here the CDR3 DNA reads TGCGCCAGCAGCCAGGGGCCGACCACCTACGAGCAGTACTTC.

V and J are TRBV29-1 and TRBJ2-2; TRBD1 agrees at 8 bases. The CDR3 has 13 amino acids. CDR1 and CDR2 from the germline V gene are SQVTM and ANQGSEA. V trimming: 7 bases; J trimming: 6 bases; junction bases outside the gene matches: 7. The CDR3 protein is CSGGQGTPGELFF. The CDR3 DNA is TGCAGCGGAGGACAGGGCACCCCCGGGGAGCTGTTTTTT.

This sequence joins TRBV5-1 and TRBJ2-7; D is possibly TRBD1 (6 bases). The germline V gene has CDR1 SGHRS and CDR2 YFSETQ. V lost 4 bases and J 3 bases, leaving 17 bases between the germline ends. This CDR3 has 15 residues. CDR3: CASSPVPGAFYEQYF. CDR3 DNA: TGCGCCAGCAGCCCAGTCCCAGGGGCTTTCTACGAGCAGTACTTC.

V usage is TRBV19 and J usage is TRBJ1-6, with 7 bases fitting TRBD1. Germline V gene data show CDR1 as LNHDA and CDR2 as SQIVND (reference sequence). V dropped 5 bases and J dropped 7; count of bases not matched to a gene: 5. The CDR3 runs 14 residues. As DNA, the CDR3 is TGTGCCAGTAGTCCGGGACAGCAAAATTCACCCCTCCACTTT. This sequence encodes CASSPGQQNSPLHF.

The rearrangement links TRBV18 to TRBJ1-2; 8 positions agree with TRBD1. CDR1 KGHSH and CDR2 LQKENI come from the germline V gene. J lost 3 bases, V lost 5 bases, and 2 bases had no gene match. The CDR3 sequence is 13 residues long. The CDR3, as DNA: TGTGCCAGCTCAGAGACAGGGGACTATGGCTACACCTTC. Protein: CASSETGDYGYTF. Supplemented by reference TRBV18 and TRBJ1-2, the full variable domain reads NAGVMQNPRHLVRRRGQEARLRCSPMKGHSHVYWYRQLPEEGLKFMVYLQKENIIDESGMPKERFSAEFPKEGPSILRIQQVVRGDSAAYFCASSETGDYGYTFGSGTRLTVV.

The V call is TRBV18, the J call TRBJ1-6; tentative D call: TRBD1 (5 bases). Germline V gene data show CDR1 as KGHSH and CDR2 as LQKENI. The CDR3 runs to 16 residues. Trimming stripped 3 bases from V and 1 base from J, with 10 bases between. The CDR3 loop reads CASSPTELSYNSPLHF. The DNA of the CDR3 is TGTGCCAGCTCACCGACAGAGTTGTCCTATAATTCACCCCTCCACTTT.

The rearrangement joins TRBV18 to TRBJ1-2; D is perhaps TRBD1 (6 bases). Germline V gene sequence: CDR1 KGHSH, CDR2 LQKENI. The CDR3 extends over 13 amino acids. V gave up 2 bases and J gave up 8 bases, with 12 bases separating them. The CDR3 nucleotides read TGTGCCAGCTCACCATCGCACAGGGACGGCTACACCTTC. Protein sequence: CASSPSHRDGYTF.